These 16 T cell receptor beta chains originate from one sample sequenced in a study of human T cells and chemical hapten exposure. Specified time point: patch test 2, 6 weeks after DPC sensitization. The treatment here: therapeutic diphenylcyclopropenone sensitization with weekly scalp DPC. Extraction yielded total RNA from whole blood (unfractionated). Each CDR3 protein is one row after TCRdb ran MiXCR on the RACE reads. The top ten clones hold 11% to 15% of a sample with approximately 46,000 distinct CDR3 sequences, 9.5% to 10% of them seen once. The specimen comprised whole blood, sampled in connection with sensitization to the hapten diphenylcyclopropenone (DPC). The source of these receptors is a woman between 25 and 40 years old with alopecia areata. Some clones in this sample may be carry-over from other donors' samples.

This clonotype was recorded at least ten times. The chain carries TRBV7-2 and TRBJ1-6; D is undetermined. The CDR3 covers 12 residues. V shed 3 bases and J shed 5 bases, with 2 bases lying between them. Germline CDR1 is SGHTA and CDR2 is FQGNSA. The CDR3: CASSFNNSPLHF. DNA of the CDR3: TGTGCCAGCAGCTTTAATAATTCACCCCTCCACTTT.

This clonotype was seen a handful of times. This chain connects TRBV5-1 to TRBJ2-2; possibly TRBD1 or TRBD2 for D (7 bases each). The CDR3 extends over 17 amino acids. V lost 4 bases and J 3 bases, leaving 19 bases between the germline ends. Germline CDR1 and CDR2: SGHRS and YFSETQ. The CDR3 bases are TGCGCCAGCAGCGAAGTCGGGGGGACAGACTACACCGGGGAGCTGTTTTTT. Translation gives CASSEVGGTDYTGELFF.

This clonotype was counted many times. V gene TRBV6-5 combines with J gene TRBJ2-7; 10 nucleotides agree with TRBD1. The germline V gene has CDR1 MNHEY and CDR2 SVGAGI. The CDR3 has 16 amino acids. V lost 2 bases to trimming and J lost 2 bases; unmatched junction nucleotides: 6. The CDR3 sequence: CASSYAPGQGPYEQYF. CDR3 in DNA: TGTGCCAGCAGTTACGCGCCGGGACAGGGGCCCTACGAGCAGTACTTC.

This chain links TRBV20-1 with TRBJ1-6; D call uncertain. Trimming cost V 1 base and J 7 bases, with 11 bases left between them. Germline CDR1 is DFQATT and CDR2 is SNEGSKA (reference sequence). The CDR3 sequence is 14 residues long. The CDR3 loop is CSARVGGENSPLHF. DNA of the CDR3: TGCAGTGCTAGAGTAGGCGGCGAGAATTCACCCCTCCACTTT.

This clonotype was observed many times. The chain has TRBV3-2 and TRBJ1-5; TRBD1 is the table's D call and was not checked against the DNA. TRBV3-2 is reported as a pseudogene. CDR3 size: 14 residues. The CDR3 DNA sequence: TGTGCCAGCAGCCAAGAGGCAGGGCATCAGCCCCAGCATTTT. Its protein is CASSQEAGHQPQHF.

This clonotype was seen a few times. The rearrangement links TRBV7-9 to TRBJ1-1; no definite D call. Trimming removed 5 bases from V and 2 bases from J, with 15 bases in between. From germline, CDR1 is SEHNR and CDR2 FQNEAQ (reference sequence). The CDR3 has 15 residues. DNA of the CDR3: TGTGCCAGCAGCGCCCCCCGGGAGGGCAACACTGAAGCTTTCTTT. It is translated as CASSAPREGNTEAFF.

This clonotype was counted a few times. The gene calls are TRBV21-1 and TRBJ2-5. TRBV21-1 is marked as a pseudogene. The CDR3 totals 13 residues. CDR3 loop: CASSKVERETQYF. As DNA, the CDR3 is TGTGCCAGCAGCAAGGTAGAGAGAGAGACCCAGTACTTC.

This chain links TRBV4-3 with TRBJ2-7; tentatively, D is TRBD2 (7 bases). In germline, CDR1 is LGHNA, CDR2 YSLEER. This CDR3 has 14 residues. Trimming cost V 8 bases and J 4 bases, with 18 bases left between them. The CDR3 coding sequence is TGCGCCAGCTCGAGGGGGGAGGGTTTGTACGAGCAGTACTTC. Translation: CASSRGEGLYEQYF.

The table lists this clonotype with many counts. The chain uses TRBV28 and TRBJ2-7; possible D gene TRBD2, 5 bases. Germline V gene lookup returns CDR1 MDHEN and CDR2 SYDVKM. This CDR3 has 14 residues. Trimming removed 2 bases at V and 6 bases at J, with 14 bases between. CDR3 protein: CASSLEHPRGEQYF. The CDR3 DNA reads as TGTGCCAGCAGTTTAGAACACCCCCGGGGCGAGCAGTACTTC.

This clonotype came up many times. This chain connects TRBV6-1 to TRBJ1-5, with D tentatively TRBD1 (5 bases). Trimming took 4 bases from V and 2 from J, leaving 9 bases between them. The CDR3 length is 14 residues. CDR1 and CDR2 (germline): MNHNS, SASEGT. The CDR3 reads CASSGDLGNQPQHF. CDR3 bases: TGTGCCAGCAGTGGGGACCTCGGCAATCAGCCCCAGCATTTT.

Of note for this clonotype: This may come from a read error, since a much larger clone is one base off. The CDR3 carries no conserved terminal phenylalanine or tryptophan, so it likely arises from a read error. V and J are TRBV4-3 and TRBJ2-2, with D possibly being TRBD2 (5 bases). Germline V CDR1 and CDR2: LGHNA, YSLEER. The CDR3 totals 16 residues. Trimming pared 0 bases from V and 1 base from J, leaving 9 bases between. CDR3 protein: CASSQDRGLNTGELFS. The CDR3 coding sequence is TGCGCCAGCAGCCAAGATCGGGGATTGAACACCGGGGAGCTGTTTTCT.

This clonotype was found many times. This chain links TRBV7-2 with TRBJ2-1, with 9 bases that match TRBD1. Trimming took 5 bases from V and 2 from J; bases not matched to a gene: 4. Germline V lookup: CDR1 SGHTA, CDR2 FQGNSA. The CDR3 consists of 15 residues. The CDR3 region is CASSARDRAYNEQFF. The DNA of the CDR3 is TGTGCCAGCAGCGCCCGGGACAGGGCCTACAATGAGCAGTTCTTC.

This clonotype occurred many times. The chain couples TRBV4-3 to TRBJ1-5; D remains unclear. The germline V gene has CDR1 LGHNA and CDR2 YSLEER. V was clipped by 0 bases and J by 7 bases, with 7 bases between them. The CDR3 extends over 13 amino acids. Here the CDR3 reads CASSQDMLQPQHF. In DNA, the CDR3 is TGCGCCAGCAGCCAAGATATGTTACAGCCCCAGCATTTT.

In this sample, this clonotype turned up a few times. The chain combines TRBV11-2 with TRBJ1-2; D might be TRBD1 (6 bases). This CDR3 contains 15 residues. The germline V gene encodes CDR1 SGHAT and CDR2 FQNNGV. Deletions cut 1 base from V and 8 bases from J, with 17 bases between. CDR3 sequence reads: CASSLGINQGKGYTF. CDR3 sequence (DNA): TGTGCCAGCAGCTTAGGGATTAATCAGGGGAAGGGCTACACCTTC.

Only a few counts were recorded for this clonotype. V and J are TRBV28 and TRBJ2-7; TRBD1 aligns across 11 bases. Germline V gives CDR1 MDHEN, CDR2 SYDVKM. With V trimmed by 6 bases and J by 2 bases, 6 bases remained unmatched. The CDR3 is 15 residues long. CDR3 residues: CASRTGTGGTYEQYF. CDR3 bases: TGTGCCAGCAGGACGGGGACAGGGGGAACCTACGAGCAGTACTTC.

This clonotype showed up just a few times. This chain links TRBV11-1 with TRBJ2-3; no definite D call. Germline V gene data show CDR1 as SGHAT and CDR2 as FQDESV (reference sequence). Trimming took off 4 bases at V and 3 bases at J, with 14 bases between the two ends. This CDR3 has 15 residues. CDR3 loop: CASSYGLDGTDTQYF. The CDR3 bases are TGTGCCAGCAGCTACGGGTTGGATGGTACAGATACGCAGTATTTT.